These 20 T cell receptor beta chains originate from one sample sequenced in a study of regulatory T cells in long-lasting Graves disease. Combining iRepertoire HTBI primers with Arm-PCR of CDR3 regions, the authors built TCR beta libraries. TCRdb analysed the multiplex PCR reads with MiXCR anew, one entry per CDR3 protein. The sample has hundreds of thousands of distinct CDR3 sequences; 16% are singletons. The time point was: newly diagnosed GD, antithyroid drugs for less than 3 months. Extracted RNA from PBMCs served as the source of the TCR library. The sample also formed part of further work on T cells in Graves' hyperthyroidism and ophthalmopathy.

Sample: peripheral blood mononuclear cells (PBMCs), taken at new diagnosis, from a patient treated with antithyroid drugs. All receptors come from a woman in her 30s with Graves disease.

This clonotype was picked up one time. The rearrangement joins TRBV13 to TRBJ1-1; D remains ambiguous. V dropped 6 bases and J dropped 1 base, with 9 bases sitting between them. CDR3 length: 13 amino acids. CDR1 and CDR2 (germline): PRHDT, FYEKMQ (reference sequence). DNA of the CDR3: TGTGCCAGCAGAACCGATACGAACACTGAAGCTTTCTTT. The encoded protein is CASRTDTNTEAFF.

This clonotype was seen many times. The chain carries TRBV20-1 and TRBJ2-7; D might be TRBD1 (5 bases). Germline V CDR1 and CDR2: DFQATT, SNEGSKA (reference sequence). This CDR3 spans 12 amino acids. The V and J ends lost 3 bases and 0 bases respectively, with 6 bases between them. The CDR3 spells CSARDNSYEQYF. The DNA for the CDR3 is TGCAGTGCTAGGGACAACTCCTACGAGCAGTACTTC.

This clonotype was recorded at least ten times. The chain joins TRBV30 to TRBJ2-7; no clear D. The CDR3 consists of 13 residues. Germline loops: CDR1 GTSNPN, CDR2 SVGIG (reference sequence). V lost 0 bases and J lost 4, with 10 bases in between. Here the CDR3 DNA reads TGTGCCTGGAGTGTAGATTCTGAATACGAGCAGTACTTC. Amino acids: CAWSVDSEYEQYF.

In its sample, this clonotype was seen many times. The V and J genes are TRBV7-9 and TRBJ1-4; D possibly corresponds to TRBD1 (5 bases). Germline CDR1 reads SEHNR; CDR2 reads FQNEAQ (reference sequence). The CDR3 runs 15 residues. The ends were cut back, 8 bases at V and 4 bases at J, with 17 bases in the middle. The CDR3 here is CASYPLGQDNEKLFF. Here the CDR3 DNA reads TGTGCCAGCTACCCCTTGGGGCAGGATAATGAAAAACTGTTTTTT. Full variable domain (remainder filled in from reference TRBV7-9 and TRBJ1-4): DTGVSQNPRHKITKRGQNVTFRCDPISEHNRLYWYRQTLGQGPEFLTYFQNEAQLEKSRLLSDRFSAERPKGSFSTLEIQRTEQGDSAMYLCASYPLGQDNEKLFFGSGTQLSVL.

In this sample, this clonotype turned up many times. The rearrangement uses TRBV30 and TRBJ1-2; TRBD1 matches 9 bases. This CDR3 has 14 residues. Unmatched junction bases numbered 9, after V lost 4 bases and J lost 6 bases. In germline, CDR1 is GTSNPN, CDR2 SVGIG (reference sequence). This CDR3 is CAWTQDRGMDGYTF. CDR3 bases: TGTGCCTGGACCCAGGACAGGGGAATGGATGGCTACACCTTC.

This clonotype was counted a few times. This chain connects TRBV7-8 to TRBJ2-5; D is possibly TRBD1 (5 bases). V was trimmed by 5 bases and J by 13 bases, leaving 14 bases between them. CDR1 SGHVS and CDR2 FQNEAQ come from the germline V gene. The CDR3 is 11 residues long. The CDR3 reads CASSPDRVRYF. The CDR3 coding sequence is TGTGCCAGCAGCCCAGACAGAGTCCGGTACTTC. The whole variable domain, filled in from reference TRBV7-8 and TRBJ2-5, reads GAGVSQSPRYKVAKRGQDVALRCDPISGHVSLFWYQQALGQGPEFLTYFQNEAQLDKSGLPSDRFFAERPEGSVSTLKIQRTQQEDSAVYLCASSPDRVRYFGPGTRLLVL.

Only a few counts were recorded for this clonotype. This chain uses TRBV3-1 with TRBJ2-1; D not certain. Per the germline V gene, CDR1 is LGHDT and CDR2 is YNNKEL (reference sequence). The CDR3 sequence is 11 residues long. V lost 0 bases and J lost 15, with 9 bases in between. The CDR3 sequence: CASSQDYVSFF. The CDR3 DNA follows: TGTGCCAGCAGCCAAGATTATGTTTCGTTCTTC.

This clonotype has ten or more counts. The chain employs TRBV7-9 and TRBJ2-5; 8 bases match TRBD2. Germline-derived CDR1 and CDR2 are SEHNR and FQNEAQ (reference sequence). V lost 5 bases and J lost 5; bases outside the gene matches: 13. This CDR3 comprises 16 residues. The CDR3 here is CASSALRAGDWETQYF. Written as DNA, the CDR3 is TGTGCCAGCAGCGCCCTTCGAGCGGGAGATTGGGAGACCCAGTACTTC.

Many counts were recorded for this clonotype. The V gene is TRBV20-1, the J gene TRBJ2-3, with D tentatively TRBD2 (5 bases). The CDR3 consists of 12 residues. Germline-derived CDR1 and CDR2 are DFQATT and SNEGSKA (reference sequence). The ends were cut back, 0 bases at V and 6 bases at J, with 7 bases in the middle. As DNA, the CDR3 is TGCAGTGCTAGAGATCGGAGGGATACGCAGTATTTT. Its protein is CSARDRRDTQYF.

This clonotype appeared a few times. V and J are TRBV14 and TRBJ2-1, with 11 bases fitting TRBD2. The CDR3 is 16 residues long. CDR1 SGHDN and CDR2 FVKESK come from the germline V gene. The junction had 7 bases not matched to a gene; V was cut back by 3 bases and J by 6 bases. CDR3: CASSQGLAGGSNEQFF. In DNA, the CDR3 is TGTGCCAGCAGCCAGGGTCTAGCGGGAGGTAGCAATGAGCAGTTCTTC.

The chain links TRBV25-1 to TRBJ2-1, with 12 positions matching TRBD1. This CDR3 contains 18 residues. The J segment lost 0 bases and the V segment lost 4 bases, leaving 7 bases of the junction unmatched. The germline V gene encodes CDR1 MGHDK and CDR2 SYGVNS. In nucleotides, the CDR3 is TGTGCCAGCAGTGTCGGGACAGGGGGCCGTAGCTCCTACAATGAGCAGTTCTTC. Protein sequence: CASSVGTGGRSSYNEQFF.

The sample holds many counts of this clonotype. The gene calls are TRBV28 and TRBJ1-5; D may be TRBD1 (6 bases). V shed 5 bases and J shed 9 bases, with 14 bases lying between them. From germline, CDR1 is MDHEN and CDR2 SYDVKM. The CDR3 is made up of 13 amino acids. CDR3 region: CASSKTGLGPQHF. As DNA, the CDR3 is TGTGCCAGCAGTAAGACAGGTTTGGGGCCCCAGCATTTT.

This chain connects TRBV5-1 to TRBJ2-1, with a tentative D call TRBD1 (6 bases). The DNA end favors TRBJ2-5, so the J call may be wrong. Germline V gene lookup returns CDR1 SGHRS and CDR2 YFSETQ. The CDR3 sequence is 17 residues long. Here the CDR3 reads CASSLGQGLIFWETQYF. CDR3 DNA sequence: TGCGCCAGCAGCTTGGGCCAGGGGTTAATTTTTTGGGAGACCCAGTACTTC.

This clonotype was picked up many times. This chain joins TRBV6-1 and TRBJ1-2, with a weak D call TRBD1 (5 bases). Germline V gene data show CDR1 as MNHNS and CDR2 as SASEGT. CDR3 length: 15 residues. The V and J ends lost 9 bases and 0 bases respectively, with 17 bases between them. CDR3 residues: CARPKPGPTNYGYTF. The CDR3 nucleotides read TGTGCCAGGCCGAAACCGGGACCGACTAACTATGGCTACACCTTC.

This clonotype was observed a few times. V gene TRBV7-2 combines with J gene TRBJ1-5, with D uncertain. The CDR3 spans 15 residues. In germline, CDR1 is SGHTA, CDR2 FQGNSA. V shed 5 bases and J shed 5 bases, with 16 bases lying between them. CDR3 sequence (DNA): TGTGCCAGCAGCCAGAGCCCGGTACAGCATCAGCCCCAGCATTTT. Protein sequence: CASSQSPVQHQPQHF.

About this clonotype: A far bigger clonotype differs at one base, so this is likely a read error. The chain links TRBV7-2 to TRBJ2-3; no clear D gene. Germline lookup yields CDR1 SGHTA and CDR2 FQGNSA. CDR3 size: 15 residues. Trimming removed 2 bases at V and 4 bases at J, with 13 bases between. The CDR3 bases are TGTGCCAGCAGCTTAAGCCAGACCCGGGCAGATACGCAGTATTTT. It is translated as CASSLSQTRADTQYF. The full variable domain, with the rest looked up from reference TRBV7-2 and TRBJ2-3, is GAGVSQSPSNKVTEKGKDVELRCDPISGHTALYWYRQSLGQGLEFLIYFQGNSAPDKSGLPSDRFSAERTGGSVSTLTIQRTQQEDSAVYLCASSLSQTRADTQYFGPGTRLTVL.

This rearrangement joins TRBV2 to TRBJ2-3, with 11 bases fitting TRBD2. V lost 7 bases, J lost 3 bases, and 18 bases stayed unmatched. CDR1 SNHLY and CDR2 FYNNEI come from the germline V gene. The CDR3 runs 19 residues. The CDR3, as DNA: TGTGCCAGCATTTTCAGACTAGCGGGAATAAGAGTTGTGACAGATACGCAGTATTTT. It translates to CASIFRLAGIRVVTDTQYF.

At least ten counts were recorded for this clonotype. The chain couples TRBV28 to TRBJ1-2; D gene uncertain. The CDR3 covers 13 residues. Trimming removed 4 bases at V and 0 bases at J, with 6 bases between. CDR1 and CDR2 (germline): MDHEN, SYDVKM. CDR3 amino acids: CASSWGSNYGYTF. DNA for the CDR3: TGTGCCAGCAGTTGGGGATCTAACTATGGCTACACCTTC.

This clonotype has more than one count but fewer than ten. The chain recombines TRBV29-1 with TRBJ2-7; 7 bases map to TRBD2. V trimming: 6 bases; J trimming: 9 bases; junction bases outside the gene matches: 8. Germline CDR1 SQVTM, CDR2 ANQGSEA. CDR3 length: 11 amino acids. The CDR3 spells CSVASGDGQYF. The CDR3 nucleotides read TGCAGCGTGGCGAGCGGGGATGGGCAGTACTTC.

V usage is TRBV6-4 and J usage is TRBJ1-2, with 7 bases that match TRBD1. Germline V lookup: CDR1 MRHNA, CDR2 SNTAGT. The length of the CDR3 is 15 residues. The V and J ends lost 0 bases and 2 bases, in that order; junction bases with no gene match: 3. CDR3 loop: CASSDSTTGNYGYTF. The CDR3 DNA reads as TGTGCCAGCAGTGACTCTACGACAGGGAACTATGGCTACACCTTC.